This T cell receptor (beta chain) was sequenced for a study of identical twins. Only a few counts were recorded for this clonotype. This CDR3 spans 13 amino acids. CDR1 and CDR2 (germline): LGHDT, YNNKEL (reference sequence). Trimming shortened V by 8 bases and J by 1 base, and 11 bases separated the two germline ends. TCRdb itself ran the 5' RACE reads through MiXCR, one entry per CDR3 protein. The data contain 690,000 or so distinct CDR3 sequences, approximately 6% of them singletons. This TCR derives from a man between 18 and 29 years old in good health. The sequenced sample consisted of naive T cells sorted from blood. The gene calls are TRBV3-1 and TRBJ1-1; a possible D gene is TRBD1 (5 bases). CDR3 in amino acids: CASGRGTNTEAFF. The CDR3 nucleotides are TGTGCCAGCGGTCGGGGGACGAACACTGAAGCTTTCTTT.